The text below deals with one T cell receptor (beta chain). What this receptor recognizes is not known. One end of the junction fails to match germline, which may point to a read error. Sequenced using an Illumina HiSeq 2000. TCR beta chain libraries were generated by multiplex PCR amplification. The amplified TCR beta chain products were analyzed by high-throughput sequencing. TCRdb took the public reads, trimmed them with fastp at Q25, ran MiXCR for clone calling and kept in-frame beta chains. Rows matching on CDR3 protein sequence are summarized as one entry with the most common DNA and genes. Present in this sample are tens of thousands of distinct CDR3 sequences, roughly 40% of which were seen just once. Approximately 10% of the sample goes to the ten largest clones. The CDR3, from cysteine to phenylalanine, totals 13 residues. The DNA shown is the 39-base CDR3, in frame from base 1. Sequences LNHDA (CDR1) and SQIVND (CDR2) are obtained from the germline V gene (reference sequence).

This sample is part of a study of breast tumors, draining lymph nodes, adjacent tissues listed by TCRdb under 2016. The study in broad terms: In breast cancer patients, the study compared the TCR beta repertoires of tumor, adjacent nontumor tissue and axillary lymph nodes. The study was designed to assess the relationships and possible T-cell exchange between tumor, surrounding tissue and draining lymph node repertoires in human breast cancer.

Overall study results and their limits: Tumors showed preferential V and J gene usage, and their T-cell repertoire diversity fell below that of lymph nodes yet above that of nontumor tissue. The similarity between tumor and nontumor tissue repertoires was significantly greater in luminal-like breast cancer than in basal-like breast cancer. The data were judged consistent with most tumor T cells deriving from the lymph node and then expanding within tumor tissue. The conclusion that tumor T cells originate in lymph nodes was presented as consistent with a hypothesis rather than as directly demonstrated.

The clonotype was recovered from a female donor with breast cancer. Some clones in this sample may be carry-over from other donors' samples. Sequencing was carried out using breast tumor tissue. Here the chain combines TRBV19 and TRBJ1-5; the D segment cannot be called with confidence. The DNA sequence is TGTGCAAGTAGTAACGGCCGGAATCAGCCCCAGCACTTT. This translates into CASSNGRNQPQHF.